This T cell receptor (beta chain) appears in the sequencing data of a study of cytomegalovirus exposure and HLA in healthy donors. The primer mix had 60 Vbeta and 13 Jbeta primers. As handled by the study authors: Approximately 12 million of the roughly 80 million unique TCR beta chains counted in a later analysis were shared. The table came from immunoSEQ multiplex PCR; TCRdb's copy has only in-frame clones and leaves some out. The V and J calls and clone size were taken over from that table, and D and trimming were inferred from the DNA. Found here are approximately 160,000 clones, roughly 70% of them singletons; the top ten hold 2.5% to 3.5%. J gave up 5 bases and V 1 base, and 4 bases lay outside the gene matches. Germline loops: CDR1 LNHNV, CDR2 YYDKDF (reference sequence). This CDR3 is 16 amino acids long.

The chain recombines TRBV15 with TRBJ1-5; 11 bases are a match to TRBD1. The TCR originated in a woman aged 45-65 years in good health and CMV-seropositive. Sequenced sample: PBMCs. In DNA form, the CDR3 reads TGTGCCACCAGCAGAGGGACAGGGGGCACAGATCAGCCCCAGCATTTT. Its protein product is CATSRGTGGTDQPQHF.